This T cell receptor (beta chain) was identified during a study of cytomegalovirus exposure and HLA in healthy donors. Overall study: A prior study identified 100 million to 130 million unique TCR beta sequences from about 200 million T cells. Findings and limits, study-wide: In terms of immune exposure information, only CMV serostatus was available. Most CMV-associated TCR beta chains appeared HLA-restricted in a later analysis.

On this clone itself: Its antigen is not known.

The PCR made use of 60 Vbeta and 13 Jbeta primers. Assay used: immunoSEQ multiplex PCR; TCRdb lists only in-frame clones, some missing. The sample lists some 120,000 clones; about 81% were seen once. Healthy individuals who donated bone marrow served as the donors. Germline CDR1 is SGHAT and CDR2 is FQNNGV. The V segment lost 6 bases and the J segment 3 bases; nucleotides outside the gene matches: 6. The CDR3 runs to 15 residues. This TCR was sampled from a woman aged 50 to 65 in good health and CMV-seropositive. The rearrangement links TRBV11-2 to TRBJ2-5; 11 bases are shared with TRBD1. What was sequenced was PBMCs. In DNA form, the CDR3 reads TGTGCCAGCAGTTTCGGGACAGGGGGAGAAGAGACCCAGTACTTC. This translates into CASSFGTGGEETQYF.